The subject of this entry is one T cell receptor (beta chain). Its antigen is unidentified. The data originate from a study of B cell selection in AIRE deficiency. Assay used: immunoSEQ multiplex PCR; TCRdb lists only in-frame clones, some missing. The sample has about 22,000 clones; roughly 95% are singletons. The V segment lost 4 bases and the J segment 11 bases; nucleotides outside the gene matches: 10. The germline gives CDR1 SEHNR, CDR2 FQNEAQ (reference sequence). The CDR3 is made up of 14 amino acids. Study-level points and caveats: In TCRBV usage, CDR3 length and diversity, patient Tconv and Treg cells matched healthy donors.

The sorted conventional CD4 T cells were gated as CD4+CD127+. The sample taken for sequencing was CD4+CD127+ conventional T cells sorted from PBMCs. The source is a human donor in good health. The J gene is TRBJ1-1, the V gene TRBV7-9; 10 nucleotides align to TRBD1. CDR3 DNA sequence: TGTGCCAGCAGCTGGCCGGGACAGGGGTATGGGGCTTTCTTT. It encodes CASSWPGQGYGAFF.